A selection of T cell receptor beta chains follows, all from one sample in a study of cytomegalovirus exposure and HLA in healthy donors. TCRdb's table, derived via immunoSEQ multiplex PCR, lists solely in-frame clones and lacks some. The sample includes about 200,000 clones, 82% of them seen just once. The sample taken for sequencing was PBMCs. The source is a man aged 35 to 55 in good health and CMV-seropositive. Each CDR3 is given without its conserved first and last residue.

>TRBJ2-3|TRBV7-3
ASSLIGGRADTQY
>TRBJ2-1|TRBV19
ASIIHEVQINEQF
>TRBJ1-3|TRBV28
ASSLRGSGNTIY
>TRBJ1-2|TRBV5-4
ASSLASGQLNYGYT
>TRBJ2-1|TRBV6-1
ASSERVLILSYNEQF
>TRBJ1-2|TRBV7-2
ASSLDGGTAYGYT
>TRBJ2-3|TRBV7-9
ASSAGLAGATDTQY
>TRBJ2-1|TRBV7-9
ASGRGTGSSYNEQF
>TRBJ1-5|TRBV5-8
ASSQRQGRLEGNQPQH
>TRBJ2-1|TRBV9
ASSVGQEGYNEQF
>TRBJ2-1|TRBV10-1
ASGSSSYNEQF
>TRBJ2-2|TRBV28
ASKEGIGELF
>TRBJ2-3|TRBV18
ASSRSGVSTDTQY
>TRBJ2-7|TRBV6-4
ASSDWRGTSGSCYEQY
>TRBJ1-1|TRBV27
ASSLGGAWNTEAF
>TRBJ2-3|TRBV7-9
ASSPSTDTQY
>TRBJ2-2|TRBV19
ASSLYAGTGELF
>TRBJ1-5|TRBV6-5
ASSSRGGMSNQPQH
>TRBJ2-5|TRBV19
ASSIDRDGGETQY
>TRBJ1-1|TRBV11-3
ASSLRGRTEAF
>TRBJ2-1|TRBV30
AWSVLAYNEQF
>TRBJ1-4|TRBV12-5
ASGLGWTDLSTNEKLF
>TRBJ1-1|TRBV27
ASSLSQGLVTEAF